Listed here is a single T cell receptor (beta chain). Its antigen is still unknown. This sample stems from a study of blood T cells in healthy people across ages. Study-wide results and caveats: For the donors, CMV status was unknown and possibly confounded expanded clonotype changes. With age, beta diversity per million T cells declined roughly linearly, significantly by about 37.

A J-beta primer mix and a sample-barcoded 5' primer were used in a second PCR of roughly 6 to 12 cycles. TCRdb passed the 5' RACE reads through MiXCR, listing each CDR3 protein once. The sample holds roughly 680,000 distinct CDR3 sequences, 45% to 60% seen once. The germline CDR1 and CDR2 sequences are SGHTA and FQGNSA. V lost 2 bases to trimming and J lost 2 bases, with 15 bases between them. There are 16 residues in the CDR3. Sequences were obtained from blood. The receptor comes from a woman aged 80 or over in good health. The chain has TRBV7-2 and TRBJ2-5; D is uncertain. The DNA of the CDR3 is TGTGCCAGCAGCTTATGGACCTCACCACCTCAAGAGACCCAGTACTTC. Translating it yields CASSLWTSPPQETQYF.